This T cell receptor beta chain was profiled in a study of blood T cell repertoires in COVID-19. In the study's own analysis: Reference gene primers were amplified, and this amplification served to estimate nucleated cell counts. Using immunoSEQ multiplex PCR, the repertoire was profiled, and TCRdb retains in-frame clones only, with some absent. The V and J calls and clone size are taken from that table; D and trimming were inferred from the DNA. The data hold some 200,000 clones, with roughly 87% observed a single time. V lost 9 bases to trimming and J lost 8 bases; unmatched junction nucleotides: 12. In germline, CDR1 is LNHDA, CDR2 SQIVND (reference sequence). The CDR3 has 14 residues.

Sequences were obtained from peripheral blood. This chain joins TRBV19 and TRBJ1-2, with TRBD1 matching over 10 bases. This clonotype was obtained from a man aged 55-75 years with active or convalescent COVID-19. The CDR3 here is CASRDRGVTGGYTF. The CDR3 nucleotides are TGTGCCAGCCGGGACAGGGGTGTAACGGGCGGCTACACCTTC.